This TCR beta chain is drawn from a study of blood T cell repertoires in COVID-19. Clones were read by immunoSEQ multiplex PCR, and TCRdb kept only the in-frame ones, dropping some. The table lists about 150,000 clones, around 83% of them singletons, with 6.5% to 9% in the top ten. V shed 1 base, J shed 2 bases, and the junction held 7 bases outside the gene matches. CDR1 is LGHDT and CDR2 is YNNKEL in the germline V gene (reference sequence). The length of the CDR3 is 16 residues. This chain links TRBV3-1 (or the pseudogene TRBV3-2) with TRBJ2-7; the match to TRBD1 covers 8 bases. The sample consisted of peripheral blood. The receptor comes from a woman in her fifties or sixties in a cohort sampled during active or convalescent COVID-19. This CDR3 reads CASSQVGTGATYEQYF. The CDR3 DNA reads TGTGCCAGCAGCCAAGTTGGGACAGGTGCTACCTACGAGCAGTACTTC.